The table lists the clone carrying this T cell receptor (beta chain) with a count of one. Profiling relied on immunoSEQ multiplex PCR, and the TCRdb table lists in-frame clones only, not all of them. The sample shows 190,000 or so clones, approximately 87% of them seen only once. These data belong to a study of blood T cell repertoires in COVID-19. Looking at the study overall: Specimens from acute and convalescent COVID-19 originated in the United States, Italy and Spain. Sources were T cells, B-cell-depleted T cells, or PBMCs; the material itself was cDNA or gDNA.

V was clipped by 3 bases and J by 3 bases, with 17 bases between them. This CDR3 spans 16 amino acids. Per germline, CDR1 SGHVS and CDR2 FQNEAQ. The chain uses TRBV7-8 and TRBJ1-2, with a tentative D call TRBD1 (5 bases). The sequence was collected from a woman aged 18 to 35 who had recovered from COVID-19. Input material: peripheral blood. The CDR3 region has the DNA TGTGCCAGCAGCTTGAAGCAGGGTTCTCTAGACTATGGCTACACCTTC. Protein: CASSLKQGSLDYGYTF.